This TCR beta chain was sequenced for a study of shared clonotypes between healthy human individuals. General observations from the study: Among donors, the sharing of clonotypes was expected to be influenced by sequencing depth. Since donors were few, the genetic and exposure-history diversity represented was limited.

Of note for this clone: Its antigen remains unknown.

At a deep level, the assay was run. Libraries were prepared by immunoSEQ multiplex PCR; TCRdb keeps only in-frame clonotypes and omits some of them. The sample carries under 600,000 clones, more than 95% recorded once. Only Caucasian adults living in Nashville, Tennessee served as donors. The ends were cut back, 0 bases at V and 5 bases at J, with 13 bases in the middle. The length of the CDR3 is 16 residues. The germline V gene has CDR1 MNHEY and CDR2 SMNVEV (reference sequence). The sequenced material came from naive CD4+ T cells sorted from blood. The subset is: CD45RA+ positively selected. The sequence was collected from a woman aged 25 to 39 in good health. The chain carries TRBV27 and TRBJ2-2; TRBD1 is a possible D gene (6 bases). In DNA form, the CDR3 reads TGTGCCAGCAGTTTATCCAGGGGCCCCCTTACCGGGGAGCTGTTTTTT. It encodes CASSLSRGPLTGELFF.